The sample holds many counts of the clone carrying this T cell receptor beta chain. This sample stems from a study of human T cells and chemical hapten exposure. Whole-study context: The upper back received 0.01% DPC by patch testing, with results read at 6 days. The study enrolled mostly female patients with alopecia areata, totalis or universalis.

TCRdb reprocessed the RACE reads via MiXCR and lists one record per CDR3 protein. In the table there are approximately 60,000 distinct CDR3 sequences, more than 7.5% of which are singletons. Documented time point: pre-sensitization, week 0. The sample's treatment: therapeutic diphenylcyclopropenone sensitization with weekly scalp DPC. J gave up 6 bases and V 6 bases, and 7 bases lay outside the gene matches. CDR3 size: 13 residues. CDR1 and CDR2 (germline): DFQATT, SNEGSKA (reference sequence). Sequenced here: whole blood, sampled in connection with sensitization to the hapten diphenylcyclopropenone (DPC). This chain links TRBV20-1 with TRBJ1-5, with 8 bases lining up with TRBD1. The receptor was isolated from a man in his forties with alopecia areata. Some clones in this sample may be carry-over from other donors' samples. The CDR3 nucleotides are TGCAGTGCACCCGGACAGGGAGCTCAGCCCCAGCATTTT. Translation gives CSAPGQGAQPQHF.